One sample yielded the 7 T cell receptor beta chains listed below, sequenced in a study of cytomegalovirus exposure and HLA in healthy donors. Vbeta (60) and Jbeta (13) primers were used in the PCR. The repertoire was sequenced with immunoSEQ multiplex PCR; TCRdb's copy has only in-frame clones and lacks some. The repertoire consists of around 160,000 clones, with around two thirds occurring once and the leading ten covering 1.5% to 2%. Specimen: PBMCs. The receptors here all came from a woman aged 18-29 years in good health and CMV-seronegative.

About this clone: One junction end does not reproduce the germline sequence, and a read error may be involved. Within the sample, other DNA sequences also encode this same CDR3. V and J are TRBV18 and TRBJ2-5; 9 nucleotides align to TRBD1. The CDR3 covers 13 residues. The germline gives CDR1 KGHSH, CDR2 LQKENI. CDR3 loop: CASSPGQGETQYF. The CDR3 DNA is TGCGCCAGCTCACCGGGACAGGGTGAGACCCAGTACTTC.

The chain joins TRBV27 to TRBJ1-1, with TRBD1 matching 9 bases. CDR1 is MNHEY, CDR2 SMNVEV, per germline (reference sequence). This CDR3 contains 15 residues. The junction had 5 bases not matched to a gene; V was cut back by 6 bases and J by 0 bases. CDR3 nucleotides: TGTGCCAGCAGGGGGGACAGGGTCATGAACACTGAAGCTTTCTTT. Its translation is CASRGDRVMNTEAFF.

This clone was seen a handful of times. The rearrangement uses TRBV7-9 and TRBJ2-1; TRBD1 might be the D (6 bases). V lost 5 bases and J lost 10, with 9 bases in between. The length of the CDR3 is 11 residues. CDR1 and CDR2 from the germline V gene are SEHNR and FQNEAQ (reference sequence). The CDR3 region has the DNA TGTGCCAGCAGCCCACAGGGAGAGCAGTTCTTC. This translates into CASSPQGEQFF.

The chain carries TRBV5-1 and TRBJ1-2; 8 nucleotides line up with TRBD1. The CDR3 runs to 16 residues. J was trimmed by 3 bases and V by 1 base; bases with no gene match: 8. Germline V gene lookup returns CDR1 SGHRS and CDR2 YFSETQ. The CDR3 loop reads CASSLHPPGQDYGYTF. For the CDR3, the DNA is TGCGCCAGCAGCTTGCACCCCCCGGGACAGGACTATGGCTACACCTTC.

This clone occurred a few times. The CDR3 protein is CASSLGGGPTTEQFF. Here the CDR3 DNA reads TGTGCCAGCAGCTTAGGCGGAGGGCCTACGACTGAGCAGTTCTTC. V is TRBV11-2 and J is TRBJ2-1; perhaps TRBD2 as D (6 bases). V lost 1 base and J lost 9, with 16 bases in between. The V gene's germline CDR1 is SGHAT and CDR2 FQNNGV. CDR3 size: 15 residues.

The chain recombines TRBV4-1 with TRBJ1-5; D call uncertain. The CDR3 covers 12 residues. Germline lookup yields CDR1 MGHRA and CDR2 YSYEKL. The V and J ends lost 2 bases and 10 bases respectively, with 9 bases between them. CDR3 sequence reads: CASSQIGGPQHF. In DNA, the CDR3 is TGCGCCAGCAGCCAAATCGGAGGACCCCAGCATTTT.

This chain connects TRBV7-3 to TRBJ2-6, with a weak D call TRBD1 (5 bases). The CDR3 runs 20 residues. Trimming took 0 bases from V and 0 from J, leaving 18 bases between them. Germline V gives CDR1 SGHTA, CDR2 FQGTGA. This chain's CDR3 is CASSLTGTGSPFSGANVLTF. In DNA, the CDR3 is TGTGCCAGCAGCTTAACGGGTACAGGTTCCCCCTTCTCTGGGGCCAACGTCCTGACTTTC.